These 8 T cell receptor beta chains were all obtained from the same sample, sequenced in a study of blood T cell repertoires in COVID-19. The assay was immunoSEQ multiplex PCR, and TCRdb's table has in-frame clones only and misses some. The table has about 290,000 clones, 89% seen once. The sample consisted of PBMCs or T cells enriched from blood (not recorded which). Every receptor here comes from a woman in her forties who had recovered from COVID-19.

The chain has TRBV7-2 and TRBJ2-7; 12 nucleotides align to TRBD2. This CDR3 contains 16 residues. After removal of 5 bases from V and 4 bases from J, the junction contained 9 bases not matched to a gene. CDR1 SGHTA and CDR2 FQGNSA come from the germline V gene. CDR3 in amino acids: CASSAGTSGRLYEQYF. CDR3 sequence (DNA): TGTGCCAGCAGCGCCGGGACTAGCGGGCGATTGTACGAGCAGTACTTC.

A single count supports this clone. The V and J genes are TRBV5-1 and TRBJ1-2; tentative D call: TRBD1 (5 bases). Germline CDR1 and CDR2: SGHRS and YFSETQ. V was pared by 0 bases and J by 4 bases, with 13 bases between. The length of the CDR3 is 15 residues. CDR3: CASSLEAAGPYGYTF. The CDR3 nucleotides are TGCGCCAGCAGCTTGGAGGCGGCAGGGCCCTATGGCTACACCTTC. Complete variable domain (other parts from reference TRBV5-1 and TRBJ1-2): KAGVTQTPRYLIKTRGQQVTLSCSPISGHRSVSWYQQTPGQGLQFLFEYFSETQRNKGNFPGRFSGRQFSNSRSEMNVSTLELGDSALYLCASSLEAAGPYGYTFGSGTRLTVV.

The chain has TRBV7-3 and TRBJ1-3; perhaps TRBD1 as D (6 bases). Per the germline V gene, CDR1 is SGHTA and CDR2 is FQGTGA. V dropped 5 bases and J dropped 3 bases, with 11 bases sitting between them. This CDR3 is built from 14 residues. The CDR3 DNA sequence: TGTGCCAGCAGCCAGCAAGGGGGTGGAAACACCATATATTTT. Residues: CASSQQGGGNTIYF.

The chain has TRBV7-9 and TRBJ1-5, with D perhaps TRBD1 (6 bases). V was pared by 5 bases and J by 0 bases, with 11 bases between. Germline V CDR1 and CDR2: SEHNR, FQNEAQ (reference sequence). The CDR3 runs to 15 residues. The CDR3 DNA is TGTGCCAGCAGCCCAGGGGAACTTAGCAATCAGCCCCAGCATTTT. Amino acids: CASSPGELSNQPQHF.

This chain uses TRBV3-1 (or the pseudogene TRBV3-2) with TRBJ1-1; D is undetermined. Germline V CDR1 and CDR2: LGHDT, YNNKEL (reference sequence). Trimming pared 4 bases from V and 1 base from J, leaving 19 bases between. The length of the CDR3 is 17 residues. Here the CDR3 reads CASSPRFSWSGNTEAFF. CDR3 nucleotide sequence: TGTGCCAGCAGCCCCCGTTTTTCTTGGTCCGGGAACACTGAAGCTTTCTTT.

Regarding this clone: Other DNA sequences in the same sample also yield this CDR3. This chain uses TRBV11-2 with TRBJ1-1; perhaps TRBD1 as D (5 bases). Trimming took 1 base from V and 4 from J, leaving 10 bases between them. Germline values: CDR1 SGHAT, CDR2 FQNNGV. The CDR3 spans 14 residues. The CDR3: CASSLGQGGTEAFF. The CDR3 coding sequence is TGTGCCAGCAGCTTAGGGCAGGGAGGCACTGAAGCTTTCTTT.

This clone was seen more than once but under ten times. This sequence joins TRBV7-6 and TRBJ2-7; TRBD2 aligns across 8 bases. This CDR3 spans 15 amino acids. Trimming cost V 1 base and J 4 bases; bases outside gene matches: 6. Germline CDR1 SGHVS, CDR2 FNYEAQ. CDR3 residues: CASSLGTGTRYEQYF. The CDR3 DNA follows: TGTGCCAGCAGCTTAGGGACCGGGACTAGATACGAGCAGTACTTC.

The genes are TRBV4-3 and TRBJ2-1, with D unresolved. The CDR3 contains 14 residues. Trimming stripped 4 bases from V and 6 bases from J, with 13 bases between. The V gene's germline CDR1 is LGHNA and CDR2 YSLEER. The CDR3 DNA is TGCGCCAGCAGCCTTCACGGTAATGGCAATGAGCAGTTCTTC. It is translated as CASSLHGNGNEQFF.